This TCR beta chain was recorded in a study of Graves' ophthalmopathy and Graves' hyperthyroidism. At least ten counts were recorded for this clonotype. What it binds is unknown. The V and J ends lost 3 bases and 6 bases respectively, with 17 bases between them. The CDR3 consists of 15 residues. Germline CDR1 MNHEY, CDR2 SVGAGI. Points from the study as a whole: Most expanded thyroid clonotypes above 0.001 frequency also appeared in blood.

PBMCs were obtained from 10 ml of fresh peripheral blood. As the template, RNA transcripts were used to amplify TCR beta CDR3 regions. Amplification began with first-round RT-PCR using HTBI primers, then second-round multiplex PCR was performed. TCRdb redid the calling of the multiplex PCR reads with MiXCR, one entry per CDR3 protein. The sample records about 370,000 distinct CDR3 sequences, approximately 17% being singletons. The sequence came from an adult woman with stable Graves' hyperthyroidism. The chain links TRBV6-5 to TRBJ1-2, with D possibly being TRBD1 (5 bases). The sequenced material came from peripheral blood. The CDR3 DNA sequence: TGTGCCAGCAGTTATAATCGGGGGGTCACGGATGGCTACACCTTC. Translating it yields CASSYNRGVTDGYTF.